This TCR beta chain came from a study of cytomegalovirus exposure and HLA in healthy donors. Study-level findings and limits: The study had only CMV serostatus as immune exposure information. In vitro, three CMV-associated chains proved specific for CMV antigens.

This clone was detected only a few times. Its antigen is not identified. 13 Jbeta primers and 60 Vbeta primers were used for the PCR. Authors' processing steps: The count from a later analysis was about 80 million unique TCR beta chains, 9.5 million to 13 million of them shared. TCRdb keeps only in-frame clones here, not all; method: immunoSEQ multiplex PCR. V and J calls and clone size are as listed in that table; D and trimming were resolved from the DNA. Of fewer than 200,000 clones in the sample, around four fifths are singletons; the top ten hold 1.3%. CDR1 and CDR2 (germline): MGHRA, YSYEKL. This CDR3 contains 15 residues. V lost 0 bases, J lost 8 bases, and 16 bases lay in between.

This clonotype originated in a man aged 25-45 years in good health and CMV-seronegative. This chain connects TRBV4-1 to TRBJ1-2; D is possibly TRBD1 (5 bases). Sequencing was done on a sample of PBMCs. CDR3 bases: TGCGCCAGCAGCCAAGATCGCCAGGGAATGAGGGGCTACACCTTC. Its protein product is CASSQDRQGMRGYTF.